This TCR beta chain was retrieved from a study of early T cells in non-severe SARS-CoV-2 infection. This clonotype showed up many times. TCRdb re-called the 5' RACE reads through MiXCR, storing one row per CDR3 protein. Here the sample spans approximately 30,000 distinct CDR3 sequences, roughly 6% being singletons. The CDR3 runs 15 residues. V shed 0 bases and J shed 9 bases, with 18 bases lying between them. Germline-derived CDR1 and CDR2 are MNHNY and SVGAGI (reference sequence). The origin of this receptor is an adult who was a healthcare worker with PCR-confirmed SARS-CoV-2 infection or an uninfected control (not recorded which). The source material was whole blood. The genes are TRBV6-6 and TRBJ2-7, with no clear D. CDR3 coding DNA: TGTGCCAGCAGTTACTCGGCTCCCTTAGCCACCGGGCAGTACTTC. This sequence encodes CASSYSAPLATGQYF.